This is a list of T cell receptor beta chains from one sample in a study of T cell changes during pregnancy in multiple sclerosis. Produced via immunoSEQ multiplex PCR; TCRdb's table is partial and in-frame only. The sample holds roughly 80,000 clones, roughly 91% seen once. The sequenced sample was peripheral blood, obtained in the first trimester of pregnancy. These receptors originate from a female donor with multiple sclerosis, enrolled in a pregnancy study. CDR3s include the opening cysteine and the closing phenylalanine or tryptophan. Each record gives: CDR3 protein, J gene, V gene.

cdr3_aa: CASSQVPGQGNSPLHF
j_call: TRBJ1-6
v_call: TRBV4-3

cdr3_aa: CASRMDREGGAFF
j_call: TRBJ1-1
v_call: TRBV28

cdr3_aa: CASSPSGTGVRGEQYF
j_call: TRBJ2-7
v_call: TRBV7-2

cdr3_aa: CAWSDGQGASDEQYF
j_call: TRBJ2-7
v_call: TRBV30

cdr3_aa: CACRDGASGKADEQFF
j_call: TRBJ2-1
v_call: TRBV19

cdr3_aa: CASSIGQGSFYEQYF
j_call: TRBJ2-7
v_call: TRBV7-9

cdr3_aa: CASSSAGTSGLFSYEQYF
j_call: TRBJ2-7
v_call: TRBV5-1

cdr3_aa: CASSLAAGAYEQYF
j_call: TRBJ2-7
v_call: TRBV5-1

cdr3_aa: CSVGDRGPIGELFF
j_call: TRBJ2-2
v_call: TRBV29-1

cdr3_aa: CASSQDRRNRFGYTF
j_call: TRBJ1-2
v_call: TRBV4-3

cdr3_aa: CASSPRLIRGSPMNTEAFF
j_call: TRBJ1-1
v_call: TRBV18

cdr3_aa: CASSGYRGTTDTQYF
j_call: TRBJ2-3
v_call: TRBV9

cdr3_aa: CSVESRDRARETQYF
j_call: TRBJ2-5
v_call: TRBV29-1

cdr3_aa: CATSRAEGLGGTDTQYF
j_call: TRBJ2-3
v_call: TRBV15

cdr3_aa: CASTGRVNDNEQFF
j_call: TRBJ2-1
v_call: TRBV6-6

cdr3_aa: CASSVGGGGTIGTQYF
j_call: TRBJ2-3
v_call: TRBV9

cdr3_aa: CASSPRTEDIQYF
j_call: TRBJ2-4
v_call: TRBV5-5

cdr3_aa: CASSLDREQYF
j_call: TRBJ2-3
v_call: TRBV4-1

cdr3_aa: CASSIREGGRDEQYF
j_call: TRBJ2-7
v_call: TRBV19

cdr3_aa: CASSLNSEAFF
j_call: TRBJ1-1
v_call: TRBV7-9

cdr3_aa: CASSQDWEGGAIANYGYTF
j_call: TRBJ1-2
v_call: TRBV4-3

cdr3_aa: CASSPHGGRSNTEAFF
j_call: TRBJ1-1
v_call: TRBV21-1

cdr3_aa: CASSVTGGVYEQYF
j_call: TRBJ2-7
v_call: TRBV6-5

cdr3_aa: CASSYYRRDSTDTQYF
j_call: TRBJ2-3
v_call: TRBV27

cdr3_aa: CASSEQGMGADTQYF
j_call: TRBJ2-3
v_call: TRBV6-1

cdr3_aa: CASRGGYGYGYTF
j_call: TRBJ1-2
v_call: TRBV6-6

cdr3_aa: CSVGAGGGEQFF
j_call: TRBJ2-1
v_call: TRBV29-1

cdr3_aa: CASSSYRVGVNTEAFF
j_call: TRBJ1-1
v_call: TRBV5-8

cdr3_aa: CATSRDREGSGELFF
j_call: TRBJ2-2
v_call: TRBV15

cdr3_aa: CASTGGDGYTF
j_call: TRBJ1-2
v_call: TRBV7-9

cdr3_aa: CASSPWGDRGQVGQPQHF
j_call: TRBJ1-5
v_call: TRBV7-8

cdr3_aa: CASSIGGQNGYEQYF
j_call: TRBJ2-7
v_call: TRBV19

cdr3_aa: CAISESTGYEQYF
j_call: TRBJ2-7
v_call: TRBV10-3

cdr3_aa: CASSDRRRNTGELFF
j_call: TRBJ2-2
v_call: TRBV2

cdr3_aa: CASRRETGGGEQFF
j_call: TRBJ2-1
v_call: TRBV27

cdr3_aa: CASRSRIGQYTGELFF
j_call: TRBJ2-2
v_call: TRBV5-4

cdr3_aa: CASTLTGAETQYF
j_call: TRBJ2-5
v_call: TRBV6-1

cdr3_aa: CASSLVRQGAYNSPLHF
j_call: TRBJ1-6
v_call: TRBV7-2

cdr3_aa: CASSSGTAHYGYTF
j_call: TRBJ1-2
v_call: TRBV28

cdr3_aa: CASSRFEGYQPQHF
j_call: TRBJ1-5
v_call: TRBV19

cdr3_aa: CASSLGQGNEKLFF
j_call: TRBJ1-4
v_call: TRBV5-6

cdr3_aa: CASSSLVRGIDTQYF
j_call: TRBJ2-3
v_call: TRBV7-9

cdr3_aa: CASSARDRGRGGETQYF
j_call: TRBJ2-5
v_call: TRBV6-1

cdr3_aa: CASSLQGAGEQYF
j_call: TRBJ2-7
v_call: TRBV11-2

cdr3_aa: CASSGTGYEQYF
j_call: TRBJ2-7
v_call: TRBV6-4

cdr3_aa: CASSWGQGTDNSPLHF
j_call: TRBJ1-6
v_call: TRBV6-5

cdr3_aa: CASIGELAGGPLRNEQFF
j_call: TRBJ2-1
v_call: TRBV28

cdr3_aa: CASSIPRDRKSNYGYTF
j_call: TRBJ1-2
v_call: TRBV19

cdr3_aa: CASSFSSGRGTDTQYF
j_call: TRBJ2-3
v_call: TRBV7-8

cdr3_aa: CASSLGLASYEQYF
j_call: TRBJ2-7
v_call: TRBV7-9

cdr3_aa: CASSILRQGGYNEQFF
j_call: TRBJ2-1
v_call: TRBV19